The rows below give T cell receptor beta chains drawn from one sample of a study of technical replicates of blood from a few donors. Generated by immunoSEQ multiplex PCR, the TCRdb table keeps only in-frame clones and is missing some. The repertoire consists of roughly 80,000 clones, with approximately 94% occurring once and the leading ten covering around 0.41%. Sequencing was performed on T cells isolated from PBMCs. These receptors were obtained from a human donor in good health. CDR3s include the opening cysteine and the closing phenylalanine or tryptophan. A D gene is named only where the DNA matches it firmly. Not every row has a clone size; where given, it reads once, few, many or a size class.

CDR3aa,CDR3nt,v_gene,d_gene,j_gene,abundance
CASSANRGPGGYTF,TGTGCCAGCAGCGCTAACAGGGGGCCGGGGGGCTACACCTTC,TRBV7-2,TRBD1,TRBJ1-2,NA
CASSPQGPEAFF,TGTGCCAGCAGCCCACAGGGACCCGAAGCTTTCTTT,TRBV7-9,NA,TRBJ1-1,NA
CASSQVRRTEAFF,TGCGCCAGCAGCCAAGTTCGCCGGACTGAAGCTTTCTTT,TRBV4-3,NA,TRBJ1-1,NA
CASSLYSGTEAFF,TGTGCCAGCAGTTTATATTCAGGGACTGAAGCTTTCTTT,TRBV27,NA,TRBJ1-1,NA
CASLRDTLNTEAFF,TGTGCCAGTTTACGGGACACCCTAAACACTGAAGCTTTCTTT,TRBV6-6,NA,TRBJ1-1,NA
CATSRARQGIGNTIYF,TGTGCCACCAGCAGAGCACGACAGGGGATTGGAAACACCATATATTTT,TRBV15,TRBD1,TRBJ1-3,NA
CASSLKTGDGEQFF,TGTGCCAGCAGCTTAAAAACGGGAGATGGTGAGCAGTTCTTC,TRBV7-6,NA,TRBJ2-1,NA
CASRDRDATNEKLFF,TGTGCCAGCAGAGACAGGGATGCAACTAATGAAAAACTGTTTTTT,TRBV2,TRBD1,TRBJ1-4,NA
CAISESRGLAGGETQYF,TGTGCCATCAGTGAGTCGAGAGGACTAGCGGGGGGTGAGACCCAGTACTTC,TRBV10-3,TRBD2,TRBJ2-5,NA
CASRGWTGNQETQYF,TGTGCCAGCAGGGGGTGGACAGGCAACCAAGAGACCCAGTACTTC,TRBV28,TRBD1,TRBJ2-5,NA
CASSQASGINTGELFF,TGCGCCAGCAGCCAAGCTAGCGGGATTAACACCGGGGAGCTGTTTTTT,TRBV4-3,TRBD2,TRBJ2-2,NA
CASSLKGQNYEQYF,TGTGCCAGCAGTTTAAAGGGACAGAACTACGAGCAGTACTTC,TRBV27,TRBD1,TRBJ2-7,NA
CASSEALGGQPQHF,TGTGCCAGCAGTGAAGCCTTGGGGGGGCAGCCCCAGCATTTT,TRBV6-1,NA,TRBJ1-5,NA
CASSVGLAGKNEQFF,TGTGCCAGCAGCGTAGGCCTAGCGGGAAAGAATGAGCAGTTCTTC,TRBV9,TRBD2,TRBJ2-1,NA
CASNRQGYGYTF,TGTGCCAGCAACCGACAGGGCTATGGCTACACCTTC,TRBV6-5,TRBD1,TRBJ1-2,NA
CASSMGPYHEQFF,TGTGCCAGTAGTATGGGCCCTTACCATGAGCAGTTCTTC,TRBV19,NA,TRBJ2-1,NA
CASGDRARNIQYF,TGTGCCAGCGGGGACAGGGCGCGAAACATTCAGTACTTC,TRBV6-1,TRBD1,TRBJ2-4,NA
CASSFGQGQTGELFF,TGTGCCAGCAGCTTCGGACAGGGACAAACCGGGGAGCTGTTTTTT,TRBV7-2,TRBD1,TRBJ2-2,NA
CASRGQGITEAFF,TGTGCCAGCAGGGGACAGGGGATCACTGAAGCTTTCTTT,TRBV6-5,TRBD1,TRBJ1-1,NA
CASSQRTGYSYEQYF,TGTGCCAGCAGCCAGAGGACAGGTTACTCCTACGAGCAGTACTTC,TRBV14,TRBD1,TRBJ2-7,NA
CASRGTGTSGYEQYF,TGTGCCAGCAGAGGGACCGGGACTAGCGGCTACGAGCAGTACTTC,TRBV25-1,TRBD2,TRBJ2-7,NA
CASSPTGPEAFF,TGTGCCAGCTCACCAACAGGGCCTGAAGCTTTCTTT,TRBV18,NA,TRBJ1-1,few
CASSRTLNTEAFF,TGTGCCAGCTCTAGGACACTCAACACTGAAGCTTTCTTT,TRBV2,NA,TRBJ1-1,few
CASSDGTSGRPYNEQFF,TGTGCCAGCAGTGACGGAACTAGCGGGAGGCCATACAATGAGCAGTTCTTC,TRBV6-4,TRBD2,TRBJ2-1,NA
CASSIDTRSYGYTF,TGTGCCAGTAGTATAGATACACGAAGCTATGGCTACACCTTC,TRBV19,NA,TRBJ1-2,once
CASSFPGLAGGTGELFF,TGTGCCAGCAGCTTCCCAGGACTAGCGGGAGGGACGGGGGAGCTGTTTTTT,TRBV11-2,TRBD2,TRBJ2-2,NA
CASSPGTIVYEQYF,TGTGCCAGCAGCCCCGGGACTATAGTATACGAGCAGTACTTC,TRBV5-6,TRBD2,TRBJ2-7,NA
CASSLFNRGNYGYTF,TGTGCCAGCAGTTTATTTAACAGGGGAAACTATGGCTACACCTTC,TRBV27,TRBD1,TRBJ1-2,NA
CASSFGQGYTEAFF,TGTGCCAGCAGCTTCGGACAGGGGTACACTGAAGCTTTCTTT,TRBV5-8,TRBD1,TRBJ1-1,once
CASSFSGGPAEQYF,TGTGCCAGCAGTTTTTCCGGGGGGCCGGCCGAGCAGTACTTC,TRBV6-5,NA,TRBJ2-7,once
CASSRGQGEAFF,TGTGCCAGCAGTAGGGGACAGGGGGAAGCTTTCTTT,TRBV5-4,TRBD1,TRBJ1-1,NA
CASSTNRDGRTHYQPQHF,TGTGCCAGTAGTACAAACAGGGACGGACGAACTCATTATCAGCCCCAGCATTTT,TRBV19,NA,TRBJ1-5,NA
CAIESGLTDTQYF,TGTGCCATCGAATCGGGATTGACAGATACGCAGTATTTT,TRBV10-3,NA,TRBJ2-3,NA
CASSQGLHEKLFF,TGTGCCAGCAGCCAGGGGCTACATGAAAAACTGTTTTTT,TRBV6-1,NA,TRBJ1-4,NA
CASSLDGAGGNTGELFF,TGTGCCAGCAGCTTAGATGGCGCGGGAGGGAACACCGGGGAGCTGTTTTTT,TRBV7-2,TRBD2,TRBJ2-2,NA
CASSLELAGSGGELFF,TGCGCCAGCAGCTTGGAACTAGCGGGTTCTGGCGGGGAGCTGTTTTTT,TRBV5-1,TRBD2,TRBJ2-2,NA
CASSQFSDQPQHF,TGCGCCAGCAGCCAGTTTTCCGATCAGCCCCAGCATTTT,TRBV4-1,NA,TRBJ1-5,once
CASSMGTGSNEKLFF,TGTGCCAGTAGTATGGGGACAGGATCTAATGAAAAACTGTTTTTT,TRBV19,TRBD1,TRBJ1-4,few
CASSEWQGGVDGYTF,TGTGCCAGCAGTGAATGGCAAGGGGGTGTGGATGGCTACACCTTC,TRBV25-1,NA,TRBJ1-2,NA
CASSEAGRNEQYF,TGTGCCAGCAGTGAAGCGGGGAGAAACGAGCAGTACTTC,TRBV6-1,NA,TRBJ2-7,NA
CASSLDGSSYEQYF,TGTGCCAGCAGCTTAGACGGGAGCTCCTACGAGCAGTACTTC,TRBV13,NA,TRBJ2-7,NA
CASGGGHQYGSYNEQFF,TGTGCCAGCGGAGGGGGCCACCAGTACGGATCCTACAATGAGCAGTTCTTC,TRBV9,NA,TRBJ2-1,NA
CASRVQGGTEAFF,TGTGCCAGTAGGGTGCAGGGAGGCACTGAAGCTTTCTTT,TRBV19,NA,TRBJ1-1,once
CASSGDRDGYTF,TGTGCCAGCAGCGGGGACAGGGATGGCTACACCTTC,TRBV9,TRBD1,TRBJ1-2,NA
CASSQVFGLAAYEQYF,TGCGCCAGCAGCCAAGTATTTGGACTAGCGGCCTACGAGCAGTACTTC,TRBV4-1,TRBD2,TRBJ2-7,NA
CASSYPTGLNTEAFF,TGTGCCAGCAGTTATCCGACAGGATTGAACACTGAAGCTTTCTTT,TRBV5-6,NA,TRBJ1-1,NA
CASSIQLTGVREAFF,TGTGCCAGTAGTATTCAACTAACAGGAGTACGAGAAGCTTTCTTT,TRBV19,NA,TRBJ1-1,NA
CASSSTLGLADTQYF,TGTGCCAGCAGTTCTACACTGGGACTTGCAGATACGCAGTATTTT,TRBV7-3,NA,TRBJ2-3,once
CASRIQGTTGELFF,TGTGCCAGCAGAATACAGGGTACCACCGGGGAGCTGTTTTTT,TRBV5-4,NA,TRBJ2-2,NA
CASSLVTGGNEQFF,TGCGCCAGCAGCTTGGTGACAGGGGGCAATGAGCAGTTCTTC,TRBV5-1,TRBD1,TRBJ2-1,NA
CASSEPGLANEQFF,TGTGCCAGCAGCGAACCGGGACTAGCAAATGAGCAGTTCTTC,TRBV5-5,TRBD2,TRBJ2-1,NA
CASNNRQGYMEKLFF,TGTGCCAGCAACAATCGACAGGGATACATGGAAAAACTGTTTTTT,TRBV7-9,TRBD1,TRBJ1-4,once
CASSLVTFEGAFF,TGTGCCAGCAGCTTAGTTACGTTCGAGGGAGCTTTCTTT,TRBV11-2,NA,TRBJ1-1,NA
CSVEDWDYSGNTIYF,TGCAGCGTTGAAGATTGGGACTACTCTGGAAACACCATATATTTT,TRBV29-1,NA,TRBJ1-3,NA
CAILTVNTGELFF,TGTGCCATCCTGACAGTGAACACCGGGGAGCTGTTTTTT,TRBV28,NA,TRBJ2-2,NA
CASRELAGYEQYF,TGTGCCAGCAGAGAACTAGCGGGATACGAGCAGTACTTC,TRBV28,TRBD2,TRBJ2-7,NA
CASSLGVPRLAGEQYF,TGTGCCAGCAGCCTAGGGGTCCCGAGGCTAGCGGGGGAGCAGTACTTC,TRBV2,TRBD2,TRBJ2-7,NA
CSVAEQGGNQPQHF,TGCAGCGTTGCTGAACAGGGTGGGAACCAGCCCCAGCATTTT,TRBV29-1,NA,TRBJ1-5,NA
CASSVVTDTQYF,TGTGCCAGCAGCGTAGTAACAGATACGCAGTATTTT,TRBV9,NA,TRBJ2-3,NA